This is a list of T cell receptor beta chains from one sample in a study of beta chain features in type 1 diabetes. The protocol was immunoSEQ multiplex PCR, while the TCRdb copy is restricted to in-frame clones and leaves out a portion. The sample contains about 260,000 clones, roughly 22% of which appear only once. Sequencing was carried out using naive CD4+ T cells from blood. Every receptor here comes from a woman aged 40 to 50 with type 1 diabetes. Both conserved end residues are part of each CDR3. The order of the fields is CDR3 DNA, CDR3 protein, clone size, V gene, D gene, J gene. The D gene is left open where the match is weak. The size entry is marked missing in some rows and otherwise reads once, few, many or a size class.

CDR3nt: TGTGCCAGCAGCTCCCCCGGGACAGGGGGAGGCCAGCAGTTCTTC
CDR3aa: CASSSPGTGGGQQFF
abundance: few
v_gene: TRBV7-3
d_gene: TRBD1
j_gene: TRBJ2-1

CDR3nt: TGCGCCAGCAGCTTGGCACCGGGACTAGCGGGAGGATCCTACGAGCAGTACTTC
CDR3aa: CASSLAPGLAGGSYEQYF
abundance: .
v_gene: TRBV5-1
d_gene: TRBD2
j_gene: TRBJ2-7

CDR3nt: TGTGCCAGCAGCCGCCGGGAGACGGGTCGGCAGTTCTTC
CDR3aa: CASSRRETGRQFF
abundance: few
v_gene: TRBV7-2
d_gene: .
j_gene: TRBJ2-1

CDR3nt: TGTGCCAGCAGCGTGGGACAGGGAAACACTGAAGCTTTCTTT
CDR3aa: CASSVGQGNTEAFF
abundance: few
v_gene: TRBV7-3
d_gene: TRBD1
j_gene: TRBJ1-1

CDR3nt: TGTGCCTGGAGTGGCAGGGACAATCAGCCCCAGCATTTT
CDR3aa: CAWSGRDNQPQHF
abundance: few
v_gene: TRBV30
d_gene: .
j_gene: TRBJ1-5

CDR3nt: TGTGCCAGCAGCGTCTTGGACAGGGGGCATGGCTACACCTTC
CDR3aa: CASSVLDRGHGYTF
abundance: few
v_gene: TRBV9
d_gene: TRBD1
j_gene: TRBJ1-2

CDR3nt: TGTGCCAGCTCACCGGCGGGCAGGGGTATCCCCATATCCTACGAGCAGTACTTC
CDR3aa: CASSPAGRGIPISYEQYF
abundance: .
v_gene: TRBV18
d_gene: .
j_gene: TRBJ2-7

CDR3nt: TGTGCCAGCAGCGTCAACCGACAGGGCCGAGGGGAGACCCAGTACTTC
CDR3aa: CASSVNRQGRGETQYF
abundance: .
v_gene: TRBV9
d_gene: TRBD1
j_gene: TRBJ2-5

CDR3nt: TGTGCCAGCAGCCGTGGCCCGGGGGAAGAGACCCAGTACTTC
CDR3aa: CASSRGPGEETQYF
abundance: .
v_gene: TRBV5-4
d_gene: .
j_gene: TRBJ2-5

CDR3nt: TGCGCCAGCAGCCCTTGGACAGGGGGCACTGAAGCTTTCTTT
CDR3aa: CASSPWTGGTEAFF
abundance: .
v_gene: TRBV5-1
d_gene: TRBD1
j_gene: TRBJ1-1

CDR3nt: TGTGCCAGCAGCTCCGACGGAGGGAACACTGAAGCTTTCTTT
CDR3aa: CASSSDGGNTEAFF
abundance: .
v_gene: TRBV7-3
d_gene: .
j_gene: TRBJ1-1

CDR3nt: TGTGCCAGCAGCTTGGGGCTTGGGACAGGGGAGGAGACCCAGTACTTC
CDR3aa: CASSLGLGTGEETQYF
abundance: few
v_gene: TRBV5-6
d_gene: TRBD1
j_gene: TRBJ2-5

CDR3nt: TGTGCCAGCAGCTTAGACGGAGGCAGCAATCAGCCCCAGCATTTT
CDR3aa: CASSLDGGSNQPQHF
abundance: .
v_gene: TRBV7-2
d_gene: .
j_gene: TRBJ1-5

CDR3nt: TGTGCCAGCACCTCCCGCCGCGGGAACGAAAAACTGTTTTTT
CDR3aa: CASTSRRGNEKLFF
abundance: .
v_gene: TRBV28
d_gene: .
j_gene: TRBJ1-4

CDR3nt: TGTGCCAGCAGCGTTGGATTGACAGGCCCCCAGCCCCTCCACTTT
CDR3aa: CASSVGLTGPQPLHF
abundance: .
v_gene: TRBV9
d_gene: .
j_gene: TRBJ1-6

CDR3nt: TGTGCCAGCAGTCTCCCCGGGGGAGAGACCCAGTACTTC
CDR3aa: CASSLPGGETQYF
abundance: .
v_gene: TRBV28
d_gene: .
j_gene: TRBJ2-5

CDR3nt: TGTGCCAGGGCCGCAGGGCGCACCGGGGAGCTGTTTTTT
CDR3aa: CARAAGRTGELFF
abundance: .
v_gene: TRBV2
d_gene: .
j_gene: TRBJ2-2

CDR3nt: TGTGCCAGCAAGGGGCATCAAGAGACCCAGTACTTC
CDR3aa: CASKGHQETQYF
abundance: .
v_gene: TRBV2
d_gene: .
j_gene: TRBJ2-5

CDR3nt: TGCAGCGTTGAAGGACAGGACACTGAAGCTTTCTTT
CDR3aa: CSVEGQDTEAFF
abundance: .
v_gene: TRBV29-1
d_gene: .
j_gene: TRBJ1-1

CDR3nt: TGTGCCAGCAGCTTGAGGACCGGGACTTATTCCTACGAGCAGTACTTC
CDR3aa: CASSLRTGTYSYEQYF
abundance: .
v_gene: TRBV5-6
d_gene: .
j_gene: TRBJ2-7

CDR3nt: TGTGCCAGCAGCCCGGACAGGGGAAGAAACAATGAGCAGTTCTTC
CDR3aa: CASSPDRGRNNEQFF
abundance: .
v_gene: TRBV5-4
d_gene: TRBD1
j_gene: TRBJ2-1

CDR3nt: TGCGCCAGCATTGACAGGGGCTCCTACGAGCAGTACTTC
CDR3aa: CASIDRGSYEQYF
abundance: few
v_gene: TRBV5-1
d_gene: TRBD1
j_gene: TRBJ2-7

CDR3nt: TGTGCCAGCAGCTTAGCGATGGACACTACCGGGGAGCTGTTTTTT
CDR3aa: CASSLAMDTTGELFF
abundance: .
v_gene: TRBV7-2
d_gene: .
j_gene: TRBJ2-2

CDR3nt: TGTGCCAGCAGCCAGGACAGACTCTTTGAAAAACTGTTTTTT
CDR3aa: CASSQDRLFEKLFF
abundance: .
v_gene: TRBV4-2
d_gene: .
j_gene: TRBJ1-4

CDR3nt: TGTGCCAGCAGCGTAGGGGCTAGCGATTACAATGAGCAGTTCTTC
CDR3aa: CASSVGASDYNEQFF
abundance: .
v_gene: TRBV9
d_gene: .
j_gene: TRBJ2-1

CDR3nt: TGCGCCAGCAGCCAAGGCCAGGTGGAGACCCAGTACTTC
CDR3aa: CASSQGQVETQYF
abundance: .
v_gene: TRBV4-3
d_gene: .
j_gene: TRBJ2-5

CDR3nt: TGTGCCAGCTCACCGATGGGGGGCGAGCAGTACTTC
CDR3aa: CASSPMGGEQYF
abundance: .
v_gene: TRBV18
d_gene: .
j_gene: TRBJ2-7

CDR3nt: TGTGCCAGCAGCTGGGGCCTCGCTAACTATGGCTACACCTTC
CDR3aa: CASSWGLANYGYTF
abundance: .
v_gene: TRBV7-8
d_gene: .
j_gene: TRBJ1-2